Below, one T cell receptor beta chain is given with its context. V was shortened by 3 bases and J by 2 bases, with 13 bases between the two germline ends. Germline CDR1 is KGHSH and CDR2 is LQKENI. CDR3 size: 16 residues. Followed longitudinally, the Seattle patients had been enrolled during active infection. This specimen comes from a study of blood T cell repertoires in COVID-19. Study overall: Sample material is recorded as cDNA or gDNA derived from T cells, B-cell-depleted T cells, or PBMCs.

Profiling relied on immunoSEQ multiplex PCR, and the TCRdb table lists in-frame clones only, not all of them. The sample has hundreds of thousands of clones, about 86% seen once. The V gene is TRBV18, the J gene TRBJ2-2; a possible D gene is TRBD1 (7 bases). This TCR was sampled from a woman aged 55-75 years with COVID-19, enrolled during active disease. Sequenced input: peripheral blood. The CDR3 sequence is CASSPNRGGNTGELFF. The CDR3 DNA reads TGTGCCAGCTCACCGAACAGGGGAGGAAACACCGGGGAGCTGTTTTTT.